What follows are 18 T cell receptor beta chains derived from one specimen sequenced in a study of technical replicates of blood from several donors (dated by TCRdb to the late 2010s). Preparation of the library involved the immunoSEQ multiplex PCR assay. TCRdb re-hosts the immuneACCESS table, in-frame sequences only. Its copies lack some clones; in the studies checked, an unresolved V gene accounts for under half of them, and the cause for the rest is not known. The sample records under 90,000 clones, 92% of which are singletons. Over 0.2% of the sample goes to the ten largest clones. The specimen sequenced was T cells isolated from PBMCs. The receptors were sampled from a human donor in good health.

The chain links TRBV9 to TRBJ2-1; 7 bases are shared with TRBD2. This CDR3 has 15 amino acids. The V gene end was trimmed by 4 bases and the J gene end by 5 bases; junction bases not matched to a gene: 9. Germline V gene data show CDR1 as SGDLS and CDR2 as YYNGEE. The CDR3 spells CASSPTAGKNNEQFF. The CDR3 DNA sequence: TGTGCCAGCAGCCCCACAGCGGGGAAAAACAATGAGCAGTTCTTC.

CDR3 loop: CASSLQGGNEQFF. The CDR3 DNA is TGTGCCAGCAGTTTACAGGGGGGTAATGAGCAGTTCTTC. This chain uses TRBV27 with TRBJ2-1; D possibly corresponds to TRBD1 (7 bases). Germline V lookup: CDR1 MNHEY, CDR2 SMNVEV (reference sequence). The CDR3 runs 13 residues. The V and J ends lost 2 bases and 7 bases respectively, with 9 bases between them.

V gene TRBV19 combines with J gene TRBJ2-1, with 9 bases lining up with TRBD2. The CDR3 length is 15 residues. The junction had 8 bases not matched to a gene; V was cut back by 8 bases and J by 3 bases. Germline CDR1 LNHDA, CDR2 SQIVND (reference sequence). The CDR3 here is CASSEAGGYYNEQFF. Written as DNA, the CDR3 is TGTGCCAGTTCCGAGGCGGGGGGGTACTACAATGAGCAGTTCTTC. Complete variable domain (other parts from reference TRBV19 and TRBJ2-1): DGGITQSPKYLFRKEGQNVTLSCEQNLNHDAMYWYRQDPGQGLRLIYYSQIVNDFQKGDIAEGYSVSREKKESFPLTVTSAQKNPTAFYLCASSEAGGYYNEQFFGPGTRLTVL.

The V and J genes are TRBV5-1 and TRBJ1-4; D is uncertain. CDR1 is SGHRS and CDR2 is YFSETQ in the germline V gene. The V end was cut by 4 bases, the J end by 0 bases, with 7 bases between. The CDR3 runs to 14 residues. The CDR3 DNA reads as TGCGCCAGCAGCGAGGGCGCAACTAATGAAAAACTGTTTTTT. Residues: CASSEGATNEKLFF.

CDR3 sequence: CASSFWGQGGSGANVLTF. As DNA, the CDR3 is TGTGCCAGCAGCTTCTGGGGACAGGGAGGATCTGGGGCCAACGTCCTGACTTTC. V usage is TRBV5-5 and J usage is TRBJ2-6, with TRBD1 identical over 9 bases. Germline V gene lookup returns CDR1 SGHKS and CDR2 YYEKEE (reference sequence). Trimming took 2 bases from V and 1 from J; bases not matched to a gene: 7. The CDR3 extends over 18 amino acids.

This rearrangement joins TRBV7-9 to TRBJ2-5; D perhaps matches TRBD1 (5 bases). Germline V gene lookup returns CDR1 SEHNR and CDR2 FQNEAQ (reference sequence). The V gene lost 1 base and the J gene lost 1 base, with 7 bases spanning the gap. This CDR3 spans 14 amino acids. Here the CDR3 reads CASSLVGAQETQYF. As DNA, the CDR3 is TGTGCCAGCAGCTTAGTTGGGGCCCAAGAGACCCAGTACTTC.

The CDR3 sequence is CASSSNRGSSYNEQFF. DNA for the CDR3: TGTGCCAGCAGTTCTAACAGGGGTTCGAGCTACAATGAGCAGTTCTTC. The gene calls are TRBV6-5 and TRBJ2-1; 7 bases match TRBD1. The V gene's germline CDR1 is MNHEY and CDR2 SVGAGI. The J segment lost 3 bases and the V segment lost 4 bases, leaving 9 bases of the junction unmatched. CDR3 size: 16 residues.

The CDR3 DNA reads as TGCGCCAGCAGCCAAGGGCCCCAGCAGGGGACCGGGGAGCTGTTTTTT. Protein product: CASSQGPQQGTGELFF. The rearrangement uses TRBV4-1 and TRBJ2-2; D is perhaps TRBD1 (6 bases). Germline-derived CDR1 and CDR2 are MGHRA and YSYEKL. The V gene lost 1 base and the J gene lost 5 bases, with 14 bases spanning the gap. The CDR3 contains 16 residues.

J is TRBJ2-7 and V is TRBV6-4; D is unclear. CDR1 is MRHNA and CDR2 is SNTAGT in the germline V gene. This CDR3 comprises 11 residues. Trimming removed 6 bases at V and 4 bases at J, with 7 bases between. The CDR3 region has the DNA TGTGCCAGCAGCCCAGTTTACGAGCAGTACTTC. Translating gives CASSPVYEQYF.

This chain's CDR3 is CASSEFGAGEHTGELFF. Written as DNA, the CDR3 is TGTGCCAGCAGTGAATTCGGGGCAGGGGAACACACCGGGGAGCTGTTTTTT. This sequence joins TRBV25-1 and TRBJ2-2; the D gene is possibly TRBD1 (6 bases). V was shortened by 1 base and J by 3 bases, with 15 bases between the two germline ends. CDR1 is MGHDK and CDR2 is SYGVNS in the germline V gene. CDR3 length: 17 residues.

V is TRBV5-4 and J is TRBJ1-2; D not resolved. Trimming took off 2 bases at V and 5 bases at J, with 10 bases between the two ends. The CDR3 is 13 residues long. Germline CDR1 SGHNT, CDR2 YYREEE (reference sequence). The CDR3: CASSFTGSYGYTF. The CDR3 nucleotides are TGTGCCAGCAGCTTCACGGGGAGTTATGGCTACACCTTC. The full variable domain, rest sourced from reference TRBV5-4 and TRBJ1-2, is ETGVTQSPTHLIKTRGQQVTLRCSSQSGHNTVSWYQQALGQGPQFIFQYYREEENGRGNFPPRFSGLQFPNYSSELNVNALELDDSALYLCASSFTGSYGYTFGSGTRLTVV.

The chain couples TRBV5-4 to TRBJ1-2; 9 bases are shared with TRBD1. The CDR3 is 15 amino acids. Germline V lookup: CDR1 SGHNT, CDR2 YYREEE (reference sequence). The V and J ends lost 0 bases and 6 bases, in that order; junction bases with no gene match: 6. The CDR3 is CASSLARDRADGYTF. The CDR3 DNA reads TGTGCCAGCAGCTTGGCCCGGGACAGGGCGGATGGCTACACCTTC.

CDR3 sequence: CASSQQAAGTGELFF. The CDR3 DNA reads as TGCGCCAGCAGCCAACAGGCCGCGGGGACCGGGGAGCTGTTTTTT. The V gene is TRBV4-1, the J gene TRBJ2-2; D may be TRBD2 (6 bases). The germline V gene encodes CDR1 MGHRA and CDR2 YSYEKL. Trimming took off 2 bases at V and 5 bases at J, with 12 bases between the two ends. This CDR3 is 15 amino acids long.

The V and J genes are TRBV28 and TRBJ2-5; TRBD1 matches at 8 bases. Trimming cost V 2 bases and J 5 bases; bases outside gene matches: 1. Germline loops: CDR1 MDHEN, CDR2 SYDVKM. The CDR3 sequence is 13 residues long. The CDR3 DNA reads TGTGCCAGCAGTTTACAGGGGGCGGAGACCCAGTACTTC. Protein product: CASSLQGAETQYF.

The J gene is TRBJ2-5, the V gene TRBV28; a weak D match, TRBD1 (5 bases). The CDR3 contains 14 residues. The V end was cut by 8 bases, the J end by 4 bases, with 17 bases between. From germline, CDR1 is MDHEN and CDR2 SYDVKM. CDR3 protein: CASVGVGVVETQYF. The CDR3 DNA is TGTGCCAGCGTAGGGGTAGGAGTGGTAGAGACCCAGTACTTC.

The chain recombines TRBV27 with TRBJ2-7; 7 positions match TRBD2. This CDR3 has 13 residues. Losses at the gene ends were 5 bases for V and 4 bases for J; bases not matched to a gene: 5. In germline, CDR1 is MNHEY, CDR2 SMNVEV (reference sequence). DNA of the CDR3: TGTGCCAGCAGTCCGGGGGGTTTATACGAGCAGTACTTC. This gives the protein CASSPGGLYEQYF.

This chain links TRBV28 with TRBJ2-6; tentatively, D is TRBD1 (6 bases). The CDR3 is 15 amino acids. Looked up from germline, CDR1 is MDHEN and CDR2 is SYDVKM. Between the trimmed V and J ends, which lost 10 bases and 0 bases, there was a span of 13 bases. The CDR3 DNA sequence: TGTGCCATAACAGGGCCATCCTCTGGGGCCAACGTCCTGACTTTC. This translates into CAITGPSSGANVLTF.

This chain connects TRBV5-8 to TRBJ1-2, with 7 bases that match TRBD1. CDR1 is SGHTS and CDR2 is YDEGEE in the germline V gene. V was clipped by 4 bases and J by 4 bases; unmatched bases: 10. The CDR3 has 15 amino acids. CDR3 bases: TGTGCCAGCAGCCCCAGGGGGGATTTTTCCTATGGCTACACCTTC. It is translated as CASSPRGDFSYGYTF.